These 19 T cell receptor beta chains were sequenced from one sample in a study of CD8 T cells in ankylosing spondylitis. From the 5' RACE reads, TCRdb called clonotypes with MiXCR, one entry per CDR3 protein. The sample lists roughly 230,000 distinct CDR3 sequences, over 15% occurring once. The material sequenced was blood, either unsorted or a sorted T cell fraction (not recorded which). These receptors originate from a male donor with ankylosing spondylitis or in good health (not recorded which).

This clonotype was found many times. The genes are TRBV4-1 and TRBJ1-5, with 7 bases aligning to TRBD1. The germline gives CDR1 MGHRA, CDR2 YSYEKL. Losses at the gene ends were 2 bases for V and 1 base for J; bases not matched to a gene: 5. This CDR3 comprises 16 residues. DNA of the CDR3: TGCGCCAGCAGCCAAACAGGGGAGAGGAGCAATCAGCCCCAGCATTTT. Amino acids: CASSQTGERSNQPQHF.

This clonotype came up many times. The CDR3 DNA sequence: TGTGCCAGCCGACCTACTGGGGCCAACGTCCTGACTTTC. Protein sequence: CASRPTGANVLTF. This chain connects TRBV12-3 or TRBV12-4 to TRBJ2-6; the D is unclear. The CDR3 is 13 amino acids. V lost 8 bases, J lost 2 bases, and 7 bases lay in between.

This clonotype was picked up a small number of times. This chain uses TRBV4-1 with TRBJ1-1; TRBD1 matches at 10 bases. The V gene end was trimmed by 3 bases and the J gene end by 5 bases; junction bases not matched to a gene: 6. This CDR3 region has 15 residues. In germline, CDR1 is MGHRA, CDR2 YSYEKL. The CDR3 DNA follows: TGCGCCAGCAGCCAGCCCGGGACAGGGGTTACTGAAGCTTTCTTT. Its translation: CASSQPGTGVTEAFF.

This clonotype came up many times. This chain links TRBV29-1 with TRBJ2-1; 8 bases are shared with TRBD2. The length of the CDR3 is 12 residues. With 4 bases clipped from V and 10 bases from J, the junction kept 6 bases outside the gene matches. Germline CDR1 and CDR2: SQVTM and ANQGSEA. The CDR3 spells CSVVGKREEQFF. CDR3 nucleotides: TGCAGCGTTGTCGGGAAGCGGGAGGAGCAGTTCTTC.

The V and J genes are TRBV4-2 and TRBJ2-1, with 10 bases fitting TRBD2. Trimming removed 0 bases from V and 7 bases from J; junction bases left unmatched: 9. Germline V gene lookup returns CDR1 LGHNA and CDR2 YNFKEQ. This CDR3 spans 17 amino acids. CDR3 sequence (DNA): TGTGCCAGCAGCCAAGATTTGGTAGCGGGAGGATTGAATGAGCAGTTCTTC. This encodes CASSQDLVAGGLNEQFF.

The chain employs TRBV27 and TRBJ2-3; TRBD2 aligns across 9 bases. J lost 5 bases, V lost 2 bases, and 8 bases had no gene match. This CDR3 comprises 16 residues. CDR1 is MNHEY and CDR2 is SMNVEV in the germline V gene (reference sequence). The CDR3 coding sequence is TGTGCCAGCAGTTTAGTGGCGGGAGGGCCAGGAGATACGCAGTATTTT. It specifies CASSLVAGGPGDTQYF.

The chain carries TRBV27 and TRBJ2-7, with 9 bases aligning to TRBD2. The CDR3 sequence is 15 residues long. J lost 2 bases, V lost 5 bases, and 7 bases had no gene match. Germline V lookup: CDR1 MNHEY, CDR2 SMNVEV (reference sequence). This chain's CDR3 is CASSHRLAETYEQYF. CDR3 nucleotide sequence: TGTGCCAGCAGTCATCGACTAGCGGAGACCTACGAGCAGTACTTC.

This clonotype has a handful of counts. CDR3 in DNA: TGTGCCAGCAGTTCTGGACAGGGGATAAACACTGAAGCTTTCTTT. Protein: CASSSGQGINTEAFF. This chain links TRBV12-3 or TRBV12-4 with TRBJ1-1; TRBD1 matches at 9 bases. Trimming cost V 4 bases and J 2 bases; bases outside gene matches: 5. The CDR3 sequence is 15 residues long.

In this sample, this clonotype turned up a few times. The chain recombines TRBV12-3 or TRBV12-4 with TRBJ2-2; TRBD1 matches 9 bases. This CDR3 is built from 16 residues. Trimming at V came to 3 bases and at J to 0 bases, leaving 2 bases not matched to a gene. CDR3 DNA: TGTGCCAGCAGTTTGGGACAGGGCGCGAACACCGGGGAGCTGTTTTTT. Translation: CASSLGQGANTGELFF.

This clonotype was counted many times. CDR3 loop: CSARRGGDTQYF. Written as DNA, the CDR3 is TGCAGCGCCCGACGAGGTGGGGATACGCAGTATTTT. The chain carries TRBV29-1 and TRBJ2-3; unclear D gene. This CDR3 is built from 12 residues. Trimming removed 7 bases from V and 6 bases from J, with 14 bases in between. CDR1 is SQVTM, CDR2 ANQGSEA, per germline.

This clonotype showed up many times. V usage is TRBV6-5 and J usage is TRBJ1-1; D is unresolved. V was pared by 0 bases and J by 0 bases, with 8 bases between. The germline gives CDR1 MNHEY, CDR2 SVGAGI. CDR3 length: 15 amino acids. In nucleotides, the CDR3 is TGTGCCAGCAGTTACTCTCTGACAATGAACACTGAAGCTTTCTTT. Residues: CASSYSLTMNTEAFF.

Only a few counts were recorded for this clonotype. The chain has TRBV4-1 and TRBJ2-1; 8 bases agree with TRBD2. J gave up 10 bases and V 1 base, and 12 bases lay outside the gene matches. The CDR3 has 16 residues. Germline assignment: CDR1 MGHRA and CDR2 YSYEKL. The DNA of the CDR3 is TGCGCCAGCAGCCAAGGGGGCCGACTAGCGCCGGTAGAGCAGTTCTTC. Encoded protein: CASSQGGRLAPVEQFF.

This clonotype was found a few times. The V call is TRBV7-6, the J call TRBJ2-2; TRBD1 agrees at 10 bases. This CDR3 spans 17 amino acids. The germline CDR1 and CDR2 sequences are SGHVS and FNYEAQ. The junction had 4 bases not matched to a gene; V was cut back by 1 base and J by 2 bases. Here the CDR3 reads CASSLDRDRGNTGELFF. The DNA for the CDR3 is TGTGCCAGCAGCTTAGATCGGGACAGGGGCAACACCGGGGAGCTGTTTTTT.

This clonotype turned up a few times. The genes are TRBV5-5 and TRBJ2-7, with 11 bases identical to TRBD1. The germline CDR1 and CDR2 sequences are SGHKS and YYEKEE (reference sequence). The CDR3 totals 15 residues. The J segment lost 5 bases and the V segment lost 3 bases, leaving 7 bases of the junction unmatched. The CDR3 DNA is TGTGCCAGCAGCTACGCGGGACAGGGGGACCACGAGCAGTACTTC. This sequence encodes CASSYAGQGDHEQYF.

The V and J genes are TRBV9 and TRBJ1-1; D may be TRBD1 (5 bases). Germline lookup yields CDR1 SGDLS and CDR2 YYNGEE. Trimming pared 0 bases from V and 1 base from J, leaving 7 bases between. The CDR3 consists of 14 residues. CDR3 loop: CASSVGGENTEAFF. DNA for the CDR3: TGTGCCAGCAGCGTAGGGGGGGAGAACACTGAAGCTTTCTTT.

CDR3 sequence (DNA): TGTGCCAGCAGTGCGACAGGGCTCACAGATACGCAGTATTTT. Translated: CASSATGLTDTQYF. V is TRBV12-3 or TRBV12-4 and J is TRBJ2-3, with TRBD1 matching over 7 bases. This CDR3 is 14 amino acids long. The V segment lost 5 bases and the J segment 2 bases; nucleotides outside the gene matches: 4.

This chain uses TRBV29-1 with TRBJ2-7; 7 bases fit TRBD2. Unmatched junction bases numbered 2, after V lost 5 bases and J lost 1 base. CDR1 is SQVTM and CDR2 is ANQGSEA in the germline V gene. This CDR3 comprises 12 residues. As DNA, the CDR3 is TGCAGCGTTACTAGCGATTCCTACGAGCAGTACTTC. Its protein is CSVTSDSYEQYF.

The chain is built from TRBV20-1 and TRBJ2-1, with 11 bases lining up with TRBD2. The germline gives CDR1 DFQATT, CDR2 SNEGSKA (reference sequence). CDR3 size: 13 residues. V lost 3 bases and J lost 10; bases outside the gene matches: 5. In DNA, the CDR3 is TGCAGTGCTAGGACTAGCGGGATCCGCGAGCAGTTCTTC. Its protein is CSARTSGIREQFF.

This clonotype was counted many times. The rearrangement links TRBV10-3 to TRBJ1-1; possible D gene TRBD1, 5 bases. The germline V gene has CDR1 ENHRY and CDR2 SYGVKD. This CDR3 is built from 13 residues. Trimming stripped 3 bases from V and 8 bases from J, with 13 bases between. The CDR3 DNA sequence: TGTGCCATCAGTGAAGGGTGGGGGACCGAAGCTTTCTTT. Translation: CAISEGWGTEAFF.